Included here is one T cell receptor beta chain sequence, with context. This sample was taken from a study of T-cell memory formation after mild COVID-19. In TCRdb, the 5' RACE reads were re-called with MiXCR into one record per CDR3 protein. Of about 340,000 distinct CDR3 sequences detected, roughly 19% appear once; the ten largest clones hold 21%. This clonotype was obtained from a young man who had mild COVID-19 (a few samples of this study predate the infection). Cell type and time point are not known. Sequenced material: PBMCs or a T cell subset sorted from them (not recorded which).

DNA of the CDR3: TGTGCCAGCAGCTTCTCGACAGGGGCTTCTGGGGCCAACGTCCTGACTTTC. Protein sequence: CASSFSTGASGANVLTF. This sequence joins TRBV5-5 and TRBJ2-6; 8 bases map to TRBD1. The V gene's germline CDR1 is SGHKS and CDR2 YYEKEE (reference sequence). With 2 bases clipped from V and 1 base from J, the junction kept 5 bases outside the gene matches. The CDR3 is 17 amino acids.